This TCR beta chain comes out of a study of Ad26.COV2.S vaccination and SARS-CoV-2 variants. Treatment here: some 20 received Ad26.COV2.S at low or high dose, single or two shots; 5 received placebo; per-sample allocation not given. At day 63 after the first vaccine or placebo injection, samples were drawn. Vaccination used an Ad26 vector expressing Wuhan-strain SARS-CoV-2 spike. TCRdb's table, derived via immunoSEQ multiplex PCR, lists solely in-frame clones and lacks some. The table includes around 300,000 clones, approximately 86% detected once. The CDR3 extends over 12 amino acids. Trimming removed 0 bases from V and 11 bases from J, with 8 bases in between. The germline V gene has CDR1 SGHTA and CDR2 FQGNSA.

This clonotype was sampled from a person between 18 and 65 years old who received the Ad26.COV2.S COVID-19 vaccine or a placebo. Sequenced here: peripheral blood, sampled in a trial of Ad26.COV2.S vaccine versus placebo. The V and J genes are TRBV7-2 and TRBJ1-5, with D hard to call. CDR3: CASSLAGGSQHF. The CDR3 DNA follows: TGTGCCAGCAGCTTAGCTGGCGGTTCCCAGCATTTT.